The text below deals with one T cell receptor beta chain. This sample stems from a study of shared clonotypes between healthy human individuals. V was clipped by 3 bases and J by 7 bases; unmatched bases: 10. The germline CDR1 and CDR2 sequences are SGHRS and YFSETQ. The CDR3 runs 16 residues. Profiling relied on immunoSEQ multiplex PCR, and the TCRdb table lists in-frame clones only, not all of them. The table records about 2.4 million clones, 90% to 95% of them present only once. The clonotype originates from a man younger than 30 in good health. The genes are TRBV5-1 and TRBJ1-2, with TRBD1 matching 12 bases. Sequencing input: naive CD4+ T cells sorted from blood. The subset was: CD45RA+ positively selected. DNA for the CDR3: TGCGCCAGCAGCTCTTTCTCCGGGACAGGGGGCGGTGGCTACACCTTC. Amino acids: CASSSFSGTGGGGYTF.